This T cell receptor (beta chain) was sequenced for a study of neoadjuvant anti-PD-1 for oral cavity cancer. With 2 bases clipped from V and 6 bases from J, the junction kept 11 bases outside the gene matches. There are 17 residues in the CDR3. Germline values: CDR1 SGHVS, CDR2 FNYEAQ. Time point of the sample: after neoadjuvant nivolumab, at surgical resection. These newly diagnosed stage II-IVA oral cavity squamous cell carcinoma patients had no prior systemic or radiation treatment. TCRdb's copy holds only in-frame clones and misses some; the assay was immunoSEQ multiplex PCR. Here the sample spans around 13,000 clones, 75% being singletons.

The rearrangement links TRBV7-6 to TRBJ2-7; 12 nucleotides line up with TRBD1. The sequenced sample was PBMCs, obtained after nivolumab (anti-PD-1) treatment. This TCR derives from a person aged 35-79 years with oral cavity squamous cell carcinoma. CDR3 sequence reads: CASSLNPPGQGAGEQYF. Here the CDR3 DNA reads TGTGCCAGCAGCTTAAACCCACCGGGACAGGGGGCGGGCGAGCAGTACTTC.